This TCR beta chain was captured by sequencing in a study of blood T cell repertoires in COVID-19. Generated by immunoSEQ multiplex PCR, the TCRdb table keeps only in-frame clones and is missing some. This table holds 170,000 or so clones, over 75% found once. The CDR3 contains 15 residues. Trimming cost V 5 bases and J 0 bases, with 11 bases left between them. CDR1 is MDHEN and CDR2 is SYDVKM in the germline V gene. The rearrangement links TRBV28 to TRBJ1-3; tentatively, D is TRBD1 (5 bases). Sequences were obtained from PBMCs or T cells enriched from blood (not recorded which). This TCR came from a woman between 50 and 59 years old who had recovered from COVID-19. The CDR3 DNA reads TGTGCCAGCAGTGGGGGGAAGGTCTCTGGAAACACCATATATTTT. It is translated as CASSGGKVSGNTIYF.